These 32 T cell receptor beta chains share one sample of origin, sequenced in a study of radiation and T cells in renal cell carcinoma. Time point here: baseline pretreatment blood. Regarding treatment: 15 Gy SBRT to primary tumor, nephrectomy 4 weeks later. Clones were sequenced by immunoSEQ multiplex PCR, and TCRdb holds only the in-frame ones, with some missing. The top ten clones hold approximately 4% of a sample with approximately 140,000 clones, about 88% of them seen once. The sample consisted of blood, taken from a patient whose treatment included radiotherapy and nephrectomy. The receptors here all came from a woman in her 70s with renal cell carcinoma.

The rearrangement joins TRBV18 to TRBJ1-1; no firm D call. Germline V gives CDR1 KGHSH, CDR2 LQKENI. The CDR3 covers 14 residues. V lost 3 bases, J lost 2 bases, and 10 bases lay in between. The CDR3 is CASSPDGANTEAFF. CDR3 sequence (DNA): TGTGCCAGCTCACCGGACGGAGCCAACACTGAAGCTTTCTTT.

The chain joins TRBV5-6 to TRBJ1-2; tentative D call: TRBD1 (6 bases). CDR3 size: 15 residues. V dropped 1 base and J dropped 8 bases, with 18 bases sitting between them. CDR1 and CDR2 (germline): SGHDT, YYEEEE. CDR3 DNA: TGTGCCAGCAGCTTGTTTACAGGGAGTGGGGGAGGCTACACCTTC. This codes for CASSLFTGSGGGYTF. The full variable domain, its missing parts supplied by reference TRBV5-6 and TRBJ1-2, is DAGVTQSPTHLIKTRGQQVTLRCSPKSGHDTVSWYQQALGQGPQFIFQYYEEEERQRGNFPDRFSGHQFPNYSSELNVNALLLGDSALYLCASSLFTGSGGGYTFGSGTRLTVV.

The chain uses TRBV7-2 and TRBJ2-7; D perhaps matches TRBD1 (5 bases). The V and J ends lost 2 bases and 4 bases respectively, with 9 bases between them. The CDR3 contains 13 residues. Germline V gene sequence: CDR1 SGHTA, CDR2 FQGNSA. The CDR3 nucleotides read TGTGCCAGCAGCTTATCAGGGTCGTACGAGCAGTACTTC. Its protein product is CASSLSGSYEQYF.

The rearrangement links TRBV10-3 to TRBJ2-3; D is possibly TRBD1 or TRBD2 (6 bases each). This CDR3 is 12 amino acids long. The V end was cut by 7 bases, the J end by 5 bases, with 10 bases between. Germline V lookup: CDR1 ENHRY, CDR2 SYGVKD. In DNA, the CDR3 is TGTGCCATCACTGGAGGGGGAGATACGCAGTATTTT. Protein: CAITGGGDTQYF.

The V and J genes are TRBV5-6 and TRBJ1-3, with TRBD1 identical over 8 bases. The CDR3 spans 16 residues. CDR1 is SGHDT and CDR2 is YYEEEE in the germline V gene. The V segment lost 0 bases and the J segment 1 base; nucleotides outside the gene matches: 3. The DNA for the CDR3 is TGTGCCAGCAGCTTGGTCGACAGGGGTTCTGGAAACACCATATATTTT. Protein sequence: CASSLVDRGSGNTIYF.

This chain links TRBV27 with TRBJ2-2; D is ambiguous. There are 17 residues in the CDR3. V was shortened by 0 bases and J by 0 bases, with 11 bases between the two germline ends. The V gene's germline CDR1 is MNHEY and CDR2 SMNVEV (reference sequence). DNA of the CDR3: TGTGCCAGCAGTTTATCATTACAGTCCGCGAACACCGGGGAGCTGTTTTTT. Its protein is CASSLSLQSANTGELFF.

J is TRBJ2-1 and V is TRBV7-3; 8 bases are shared with TRBD2. The trim removed 2 bases at V and 7 bases at J, leaving 4 bases unmatched. CDR3 length: 14 amino acids. Germline CDR1 is SGHTA and CDR2 is FQGTGA. The CDR3 loop reads CASSLPGGHNEQFF. CDR3 coding DNA: TGTGCCAGCAGCTTACCGGGGGGGCATAATGAGCAGTTCTTC.

The chain has TRBV6-1 and TRBJ2-7; the match to TRBD1 covers 7 bases. Losses at the gene ends were 0 bases for V and 3 bases for J; bases not matched to a gene: 5. In germline, CDR1 is MNHNS, CDR2 SASEGT. This CDR3 has 15 residues. The CDR3 DNA reads TGTGCCAGCAGTGAAGCGACAGGGCTAGGCTACGAGCAGTACTTC. It translates to CASSEATGLGYEQYF.

The chain uses TRBV5-6 and TRBJ1-1; no reliable D call. The germline V gene encodes CDR1 SGHDT and CDR2 YYEEEE. This CDR3 comprises 12 residues. The germline V and J ends were trimmed by 4 bases and 5 bases, with 9 bases remaining between them. The CDR3 sequence: CASSPGSTEAFF. CDR3 sequence (DNA): TGTGCCAGCAGCCCCGGGAGTACTGAAGCTTTCTTT. The variable domain in full, with the rest retrieved from reference TRBV5-6 and TRBJ1-1, is DAGVTQSPTHLIKTRGQQVTLRCSPKSGHDTVSWYQQALGQGPQFIFQYYEEEERQRGNFPDRFSGHQFPNYSSELNVNALLLGDSALYLCASSPGSTEAFFGQGTRLTVV.

The rearrangement uses TRBV11-2 and TRBJ1-3; D is ambiguous. Germline V CDR1 and CDR2: SGHAT, FQNNGV. The ends were cut back, 2 bases at V and 1 base at J, with 6 bases in the middle. This CDR3 spans 14 amino acids. The CDR3 sequence: CASSLRRSGNTIYF. The CDR3 DNA reads as TGTGCCAGCAGCTTACGTAGGTCTGGAAACACCATATATTTT. The variable domain in full, with the rest retrieved from reference TRBV11-2 and TRBJ1-3, is EAGVAQSPRYKIIEKRQSVAFWCNPISGHATLYWYQQILGQGPKLLIQFQNNGVVDDSQLPKDRFSAERLKGVDSTLKIQPAKLEDSAVYLCASSLRRSGNTIYFGEGSWLTVV.

The chain links TRBV10-3 to TRBJ2-7; D is uncertain. The V gene's germline CDR1 is ENHRY and CDR2 SYGVKD. The CDR3 is 15 amino acids. Trimming removed 0 bases at V and 0 bases at J, with 9 bases between. This CDR3 reads CAISESKSFSYEQYF. The CDR3 nucleotides are TGTGCCATCAGTGAGTCAAAAAGCTTCTCCTACGAGCAGTACTTC.

The chain has TRBV5-6 and TRBJ1-5; D remains ambiguous. Trimming took 4 bases from V and 2 from J, leaving 13 bases between them. Germline V lookup: CDR1 SGHDT, CDR2 YYEEEE. The CDR3 runs to 15 residues. The CDR3, as DNA: TGTGCCAGCAGCCCCTCGGCGCAGGGCAATCAGCCCCAGCATTTT. Residues: CASSPSAQGNQPQHF.

This clone appeared a few times. The gene calls are TRBV6-6 and TRBJ1-6; a possible D gene is TRBD1 (5 bases). CDR3 size: 15 residues. Germline-derived CDR1 and CDR2 are MNHNY and SVGAGI (reference sequence). V lost 5 bases and J lost 12, with 20 bases in between. For the CDR3, the DNA is TGTGCCAGCAGTCGAAACCAAGACAGATCCAGACCCCTCCACTTT. It translates to CASSRNQDRSRPLHF.

This clone was counted only a few times. This chain uses TRBV9 with TRBJ1-1; 8 bases map to TRBD1. CDR3 length: 14 amino acids. CDR1 SGDLS and CDR2 YYNGEE come from the germline V gene. V was clipped by 3 bases and J by 3 bases; unmatched bases: 4. For the CDR3, the DNA is TGTGCCAGCAGCGACGGACAGGGTTACACTGAAGCTTTCTTT. Protein product: CASSDGQGYTEAFF.

The chain has TRBV6-1 and TRBJ1-5, with D uncertain. V was pared by 7 bases and J by 7 bases, with 17 bases between. The germline V gene encodes CDR1 MNHNS and CDR2 SASEGT. CDR3 size: 14 residues. The CDR3 is CASNAGGETQPQHF. Here the CDR3 DNA reads TGTGCCAGCAACGCAGGTGGGGAAACACAGCCCCAGCATTTT.

The chain has TRBV9 and TRBJ2-7; 9 bases agree with TRBD1. Looked up from germline, CDR1 is SGDLS and CDR2 is YYNGEE. The ends lost 4 bases at V and 3 bases at J; junction bases unmatched: 5. The CDR3 consists of 14 residues. The CDR3 protein is CASSIATGGYEQYF. The CDR3 DNA reads TGTGCCAGCAGCATCGCGACAGGGGGCTACGAGCAGTACTTC.

This chain uses TRBV6-6 with TRBJ2-5, with 7 positions matching TRBD2. CDR1 is MNHNY, CDR2 SVGAGI, per germline (reference sequence). The J segment lost 4 bases and the V segment lost 4 bases, leaving 0 bases of the junction unmatched. There are 12 residues in the CDR3. The CDR3 is CASSWGGETQYF. The CDR3 DNA is TGTGCCAGCAGTTGGGGGGGAGAGACCCAGTACTTC.

The chain employs TRBV7-2 and TRBJ2-7; perhaps TRBD2 as D (5 bases). With 1 base removed from V and 12 bases from J, the gap between germline ends came to 10 bases. CDR3 length equals 11 residues. CDR1 and CDR2 (germline): SGHTA, FQGNSA. CDR3 in amino acids: CASSLEGRAYF. In nucleotides, the CDR3 is TGTGCCAGCAGCTTAGAAGGGAGAGCGTACTTC.

This rearrangement joins TRBV9 to TRBJ2-1; D call uncertain. The CDR3 contains 11 residues. Trimming cost V 4 bases and J 7 bases, with 6 bases left between them. Germline CDR1 SGDLS, CDR2 YYNGEE. The CDR3 protein is CASSSRNEQFF. The DNA of the CDR3 is TGTGCCAGCAGCTCCCGAAATGAGCAGTTCTTC. The full variable domain, in which reference TRBV9 and TRBJ2-1 provide the parts outside the CDR3, is DSGVTQTPKHLITATGQRVTLRCSPRSGDLSVYWYQQSLDQGLQFLIQYYNGEERAKGNILERFSAQQFPDLHSELNLSSLELGDSALYFCASSSRNEQFFGPGTRLTVL.

This clone was seen a single time. The chain joins TRBV7-9 to TRBJ2-1; either TRBD1 or TRBD2 may supply D (7 bases each). Germline V gene lookup returns CDR1 SEHNR and CDR2 FQNEAQ (reference sequence). The CDR3 is 15 amino acids. Trimming took 1 base from V and 8 from J, leaving 15 bases between them. CDR3 loop: CASSLGVTGRDEQFF. CDR3 DNA: TGTGCCAGCAGCTTAGGTGTGACAGGGAGGGATGAGCAGTTCTTC.

This clone has a single count. The V and J genes are TRBV30 and TRBJ1-5; D uncertain. The germline V and J ends were trimmed by 0 bases and 2 bases, with 14 bases remaining between them. The germline CDR1 and CDR2 sequences are GTSNPN and SVGIG (reference sequence). This CDR3 is 16 amino acids long. The CDR3, as DNA: TGTGCCTGGAGTGTAAAGGGTAGGGTAGGCAATCAGCCCCAGCATTTT. Encoded protein: CAWSVKGRVGNQPQHF.

The rearrangement joins TRBV7-9 to TRBJ1-1, with D unclear. This CDR3 has 16 residues. Germline CDR1 reads SEHNR; CDR2 reads FQNEAQ (reference sequence). V was clipped by 5 bases and J by 0 bases, with 16 bases between them. The CDR3, as DNA: TGTGCCAGCAGCCCCCTCGGGGTCACCATGAACACTGAAGCTTTCTTT. It specifies CASSPLGVTMNTEAFF.

This clone was recorded a few times. The V call is TRBV5-1, the J call TRBJ2-7; TRBD1 matches at 7 bases. V was pared by 4 bases and J by 2 bases, with 9 bases of the junction left unmatched. Germline V gene sequence: CDR1 SGHRS, CDR2 YFSETQ. CDR3 size: 15 residues. CDR3 sequence (DNA): TGCGCCAGCAGCCGCGTGGGACAGAATACCTACGAGCAGTACTTC. It encodes CASSRVGQNTYEQYF.

The chain uses TRBV27 and TRBJ2-7; TRBD1 might be the D (5 bases). The length of the CDR3 is 15 residues. Trimming took off 6 bases at V and 0 bases at J, with 15 bases between the two ends. Germline lookup yields CDR1 MNHEY and CDR2 SMNVEV (reference sequence). The CDR3 nucleotides read TGTGCCAGCAGCAAAACTTCGGACAACTCCTACGAGCAGTACTTC. It encodes CASSKTSDNSYEQYF.

The chain recombines TRBV5-1 with TRBJ1-1; D not certain. V was shortened by 0 bases and J by 8 bases, with 11 bases between the two germline ends. The CDR3 length is 13 residues. Germline V lookup: CDR1 SGHRS, CDR2 YFSETQ. This chain's CDR3 is CASSLGAEREAFF. CDR3 DNA: TGCGCCAGCAGCTTGGGGGCAGAGAGAGAAGCTTTCTTT.

The chain uses TRBV5-4 and TRBJ2-1, with 10 bases fitting TRBD2. CDR1 and CDR2 (germline): SGHNT, YYREEE (reference sequence). The CDR3 extends over 16 amino acids. V shed 7 bases, J shed 7 bases, and the junction held 14 bases outside the gene matches. CDR3 nucleotide sequence: TGTGCCAGCTCCTTAGCGGGGGGACACGGAGGGAATGAGCAGTTCTTC. Protein sequence: CASSLAGGHGGNEQFF.

This clone has more than one count but fewer than ten. The V gene is TRBV2, the J gene TRBJ1-2; 7 bases agree with TRBD1. Germline V gene sequence: CDR1 SNHLY, CDR2 FYNNEI. V lost 2 bases and J lost 7; bases outside the gene matches: 13. The CDR3 consists of 16 residues. The CDR3 region has the DNA TGTGCCAGCAGTGAACTAACGACAGGGAGTGTTCGTGGCTACACCTTC. Translation: CASSELTTGSVRGYTF. The full variable domain, completed using reference TRBV2 and TRBJ1-2, is EPEVTQTPSHQVTQMGQEVILRCVPISNHLYFYWYRQILGQKVEFLVSFYNNEISEKSEIFDDQFSVERPDGSNFTLKIRSTKLEDSAMYFCASSELTTGSVRGYTFGSGTRLTVV.

This chain joins TRBV6-5 and TRBJ2-5, with 7 bases identical to TRBD2. With V trimmed by 2 bases and J by 5 bases, 8 bases remained unmatched. CDR3 length equals 15 residues. Germline-derived CDR1 and CDR2 are MNHEY and SVGAGI. CDR3 nucleotide sequence: TGTGCCAGCAGTTACGTTACTAGCGCCCCGGAGACCCAGTACTTC. The encoded protein is CASSYVTSAPETQYF.

This chain links TRBV9 with TRBJ2-3; 7 nucleotides agree with TRBD2. Germline-derived CDR1 and CDR2 are SGDLS and YYNGEE. V lost 7 bases and J lost 1; bases outside the gene matches: 3. The CDR3 length is 13 residues. The CDR3 loop is CASSRGGTDTQYF. Here the CDR3 DNA reads TGTGCCAGCTCACGGGGGGGCACAGATACGCAGTATTTT.

V is TRBV19 and J is TRBJ1-5; maybe TRBD1 (5 bases). The CDR3 extends over 14 amino acids. With 4 bases removed from V and 7 bases from J, the gap between germline ends came to 14 bases. The germline gives CDR1 LNHDA, CDR2 SQIVND (reference sequence). The DNA of the CDR3 is TGTGCCAGTAGTACCCCAGGGAGTGGACAGCCCCAGCATTTT. This encodes CASSTPGSGQPQHF.

The CDR3 region has the DNA TGTGCCAGCGTTCACTTCGGGGCAACTAATGAAAAACTGTTTTTT. This codes for CASVHFGATNEKLFF. The V and J genes are TRBV28 and TRBJ1-4; no firm D call. V was cut by 8 bases and J by 0 bases, with 13 bases left in between. The CDR3 totals 15 residues. CDR1 and CDR2 (germline): MDHEN, SYDVKM.

The chain has TRBV4-2 and TRBJ2-3; 11 bases fit TRBD2. V gave up 0 bases and J gave up 6 bases; unmatched junction bases: 8. This CDR3 spans 17 amino acids. Germline loops: CDR1 LGHNA, CDR2 YNFKEQ. The CDR3 here is CASSQDLRLAGGDTQYF. CDR3 DNA: TGTGCCAGCAGCCAAGATTTACGGCTAGCGGGGGGTGATACGCAGTATTTT.